Listed here is a single T cell receptor beta chain. The antigen this receptor binds is unknown. Per-base quality was not reported, and no clone a single base away is much larger than it. The record originates from a study of cytomegalovirus exposure and HLA in healthy donors (TCRdb year 2017). Background on the whole study: According to an earlier analysis of around 600 of the donors, some 180 million T cells yielded over 100 million unique TCR beta sequences and about 300 Gb of sequence data. HLA typing covered class I and class II loci at four-digit resolution. An earlier analysis of approximately 630 of the donors applied high-throughput TCR beta sequencing to assess whether each TCR beta V gene segment acted as functional or pseudogenic. The T cell repertoires of several hundred subjects were profiled by immunosequencing and related to cytomegalovirus serostatus. Among 398 genotyped donors of the cohort, an average of around 240,000 unique TCR beta nucleotide sequences were sequenced per donor, roughly 18% of them non-productive. Besides the first cohort of roughly 700 subjects, a separate validation cohort made up of about 120 different subjects was used. Every discovery cohort repertoire had been produced on one sequencing platform. Genome-wide SNP genotypes for about 65% of the roughly 670 donors were used in a later genetic analysis, which treated that subset as a discovery cohort. To predict cytomegalovirus infection status, the study brought together high-throughput TCR immunosequencing, statistical association of individual TCRs with disease status, and machine learning. A later analysis re-examined previously published TCR beta repertoires from more than 650 donors and added high-resolution HLA genotyping to investigate patterns of TCR occurrence. In the later analysis, no new phenotypic data were used to find candidate immune exposures; instead, reliance was placed on TCR beta sequences and their occurrence across donors. The study was designed to test whether signatures of past pathogen exposure could be identified by cataloging public T cell receptors. Four or five DR-DQ haplotypes were handled as single units for association and clustering because linkage in the cohort was strong. Donor age, sex, ethnicity and CMV serostatus were compiled alongside the repertoire data. The number of donors typed differed by locus, with roughly 620-640 for A, B, C, DRB1 and DQB1, around 500 for DQA1, 600 to 610 for DPA1, and 450 to 480 for DPB1. Approximately 310 gigabases of sequencing data and 91 million or so unique TCR sequences made up an early release that covered 500 to 650 HLA-typed donors. Of the roughly 390 genotyped donors, 81% were placed in the genetic ancestry cluster associated with self-reported Caucasian donors. Study-wide conclusions, independent of this receptor: A cluster of highly shared sequence variants was judged likely to represent a technical artifact of the sequencing pipeline. In vitro tests confirmed that three of the cytomegalovirus-associated TCR beta chains recognize cytomegalovirus antigens. Linkage disequilibrium might explain the correlated functional status among segregating V segments, but an unknown experimental factor could not be ruled out. In this cohort, only TCR beta chains were sequenced, and detectable features were limited by the absence of alpha or paired-chain data. According to the authors, the approach could potentially be generalized to other disease states and immunological phenotypes. A later analysis found that TCR association rates varied across HLA loci, with DRB1 alleles showing the most associated TCRs and HLA-C alleles the fewest. Strong co-occurrence of HLA alleles, especially DR and DQ, made assigning TCR associations to individual alleles difficult. According to a later analysis, parvovirus B19, influenza, CMV and Epstein-Barr virus appeared linked to several top co-occurrence clusters. The study listed 164 TCR beta chains as associated with cytomegalovirus. CMV serostatus was the only immune exposure information available for the cohort. While some public TCRs were present in many individuals, most TCR sequences turned up only very rarely across donors. Because counts were too low, about 15 rarely observed V segments, including chromosome 9 orphons, were left out of the earlier analysis of several hundred of the donors. Roughly uniform sequencing depth across donors was assumed in presence/absence analyses, although this assumption may not hold. A later analysis associated approximately 17,000 TCR beta sequences with specific HLA alleles at a false discovery rate of 0.05. Compared with the roughly 700-donor mean, donors in an Asian-associated ancestry cluster had fewer N-insertions in productive TCRs, according to a later genetic analysis. Most CMV-associated TCR beta chains appeared to be HLA-restricted in a later analysis, and the HLA associations seemed to be driven largely by CMV exposure. HLA typing was unavailable for some donors at each locus, so association tests used only the typed subset. V-gene and J-gene trimming of TCR beta chains was associated with a missense DCLRE1C variant in a later genetic analysis, and the association was replicated in an independent cohort. In a later analysis, HLA-associated TCR beta chains showed more clonal expansion and lower generation probabilities than non-associated chains that were equally common. An earlier analysis of approximately 600 of the donors showed that most TCR beta V segments appeared in productive rearrangements either about 90% or about 30% of the time, which broadly matched IMGT annotations. A further reported finding was that TCR beta sequences accurately predicted the HLA-A and HLA-B alleles for most subjects in the first cohort. The classifier was reported to diagnose cytomegalovirus status with high specificity and sensitivity in both the original cohort and the validation cohort.

Library construction relied on the immunoSEQ multiplex PCR assay. For the multiplex PCR, a mixture combining 60 forward primers for TCR Vbeta segments and 13 reverse primers for TCR Jbeta segments was used. A multiplex PCR assay on genomic DNA amplified the CDR3 region of rearranged TCR beta genes. Amplified TCR beta libraries were sequenced as 87-base-pair reads on the Illumina HiSeq System. The original methods were these. A later analysis counted 65 million to 90 million unique TCR beta chains across the roughly 700 repertoires, and about 10 million of these chains were shared by at least two donors. Raw reads were error-corrected and collapsed into unique sequences with a nearest-neighbor algorithm that merged closely related sequences to remove PCR and sequencing errors. Alignment of CDR3 sequences to IMGT reference sequences was used to assign V, D and J gene segments. For a sequence to be retained, a match of at least six nucleotides to both a V gene segment and a J gene segment was required. A rearrangement was called productive if the CDR3 had no stop codons and remained in frame with V and J, and every other rearrangement was called non-productive. Following IMGT convention, CDR3 was defined as the stretch from the second conserved V-encoded cysteine to the conserved J-encoded phenylalanine. In an earlier analysis of around 640 of the donors, sequences lacking an unambiguous match to a single V gene segment were excluded. An earlier analysis of some 500 of the donors classified V segments as functional when productive rearrangements were above 56.7% and as segregating when the standard deviation between donors was above 5%. To diagnose cytomegalovirus status from the catalog of TCR beta chain sequences, a statistical classification framework was built. In a later analysis, V and J genes were assigned by comparing TCR nucleotide sequences against IMGT/GENE-DB human TR gene sequences. A later analysis assigned CDR3 sequences and most-parsimonious VDJ recombination scenarios with the TCRdist pipeline. In a later analysis, each TCR beta chain was defined by its CDR3 amino acid sequence together with its V-gene family, and reads lacking a unique V-gene family were excluded. A later analysis removed roughly 590 highly shared, low-generation-probability nucleotide sequences to deal with suspected cross-contamination and a sequencing artifact. For each public chain, a later analysis derived a clonal expansion index from normalized ranks of inferred template counts within each repertoire. Generation probabilities in a later analysis came from a VDJ recombination model fitted to out-of-frame rearrangements, and those results were checked against IGoR. A later analysis scored TCR-TCR, TCR-HLA and TCR-CMV co-occurrence with hypergeometric tests, applying a repertoire-size bias correction to TCR pairs. False discovery rates were estimated in a later analysis by permuting HLA or CMV assignments 20 times. In a later analysis, co-occurring TCRs were grouped using DBSCAN, with TCRdist sequence similarity added in when clustering inside HLA-allele-positive subsets. Co-occurrence clustering excluded repertoires with fewer than 30,000 or more than 120,000 public chains, plus five with anomalous nucleotide sharing. TCRdb retrieved this table from immuneACCESS and kept in-frame rearrangements only. Not all clones are present; in checked studies, unresolved V genes account for under half, and no reason is known for the remainder. Clone size and the V and J calls come from that table; the DNA yielded D and trimming. The sample records nearly 300,000 clones, 80% to 90% of which are singletons. Of the sample, roughly 4% falls within the top ten clones.

The cohort consisted of some 730 healthy bone marrow donors. Cohort members were all nominally healthy when sampled, although unrecorded immune exposures were likely present. The donor tested CMV seropositive and was one of the 289 seropositive cohort members. A peripheral blood sample was collected from each donor, and TCR beta sequencing was performed on peripheral blood mononuclear cells. The Qiagen DNeasy Blood Extraction Kit was used to extract genomic DNA from the blood cell samples. This receptor was identified in a middle-aged man in good health and CMV-seropositive. Sequenced: PBMCs.

The encoded CDR3 is CASSPLTAPVETQYF. The DNA reads TGTGCCAGCTCACCCTTGACAGCCCCTGTAGAGACCCAGTACTTC. The chain is encoded by TRBV18 joined to TRBJ2-5; a tentative D match to TRBD1 spans 5 bases. The CDR3 has 15 amino acids, counting the end cysteine and phenylalanine. The CDR3 DNA has 45 bases and is translated from base 1. The V end loses 3 bases and the J end loses 4 bases, and a stretch of 15 bases separates them. CDR1 and CDR2 are drawn from the germline V gene: KGHSH, LQKENI.